The 25 T cell receptor beta chains in this list originate from one sample, sequenced in a study of cytomegalovirus exposure and HLA in healthy donors. TCRdb keeps only in-frame clones here, not all; method: immunoSEQ multiplex PCR. The sample yields hundreds of thousands of clones, roughly 89% seen once. Sequencing was carried out using PBMCs. These receptors came from a man aged 18-30 years in good health and CMV-seronegative.

Regarding this clone: One junction end disagrees with the germline gene, perhaps due to a read error. This rearrangement joins TRBV5-6 to TRBJ2-2; D perhaps matches TRBD2 (5 bases). Germline V gene sequence: CDR1 SGHDT, CDR2 YYEEEE. The CDR3 is 13 residues long. The CDR3 sequence: CASRDSNTGELFF. CDR3 coding DNA: TGTGCCAGCAGGGACTCGAATACCGGGGAGCTGTTTTTT.

This clone has only one observation. This rearrangement joins TRBV27 to TRBJ2-7; D gene unclear. Germline V CDR1 and CDR2: MNHEY, SMNVEV (reference sequence). The V and J ends lost 7 bases and 4 bases respectively, with 2 bases between them. The CDR3 is made up of 9 amino acids. CDR3 nucleotide sequence: TGTGCCAGCACTTACGAGCAGTACTTC. Its translation: CASTYEQYF.

The count of this clone is one. The gene calls are TRBV15 and TRBJ2-7; the match to TRBD1 covers 9 bases. The V segment lost 8 bases and the J segment 5 bases; nucleotides outside the gene matches: 13. The length of the CDR3 is 15 residues. Germline V gene lookup returns CDR1 LNHNV and CDR2 YYDKDF (reference sequence). Written as DNA, the CDR3 is TGTGCCACCTCATCCTTTGGACAGGGGTTCCACGAGCAGTACTTC. Residues: CATSSFGQGFHEQYF.

The V call is TRBV30, the J call TRBJ2-7; TRBD1 matches 7 bases. The CDR3 contains 15 residues. The ends lost 0 bases at V and 5 bases at J; junction bases unmatched: 10. Germline V gives CDR1 GTSNPN, CDR2 SVGIG (reference sequence). The CDR3 sequence: CAWSVLGGSMNEQYF. CDR3 in DNA: TGTGCCTGGAGTGTACTAGGGGGCTCGATGAACGAGCAGTACTTC.

This chain uses TRBV5-1 with TRBJ2-7; 7 bases are shared with TRBD2. Losses at the gene ends were 0 bases for V and 5 bases for J; bases not matched to a gene: 11. In germline, CDR1 is SGHRS, CDR2 YFSETQ. There are 16 residues in the CDR3. CDR3 amino acids: CASSLAGFREVDEQYF. The DNA for the CDR3 is TGCGCCAGCAGCTTGGCCGGGTTCCGGGAGGTTGACGAGCAGTACTTC. Full variable domain (remainder filled in from reference TRBV5-1 and TRBJ2-7): KAGVTQTPRYLIKTRGQQVTLSCSPISGHRSVSWYQQTPGQGLQFLFEYFSETQRNKGNFPGRFSGRQFSNSRSEMNVSTLELGDSALYLCASSLAGFREVDEQYFGPGTRLTVT.

This chain links TRBV6-6 with TRBJ1-1; a weak D match, TRBD1 (5 bases). The V gene's germline CDR1 is MNHNY and CDR2 SVGAGI (reference sequence). The CDR3 has 12 amino acids. Trimming removed 8 bases at V and 6 bases at J, with 13 bases between. CDR3 residues: CASVSGGAEAFF. The CDR3 DNA reads TGTGCCAGCGTCTCGGGGGGGGCTGAAGCTTTCTTT.

This clone showed up just once. The chain employs TRBV2 and TRBJ2-1; 8 bases fit TRBD2. This CDR3 has 14 residues. V dropped 7 bases and J dropped 9; count of bases not matched to a gene: 11. The V gene's germline CDR1 is SNHLY and CDR2 FYNNEI. The CDR3 coding sequence is TGTGCCAGCAAGATACGGGGGGGCCGGAGTGAGCAGTTCTTC. Protein sequence: CASKIRGGRSEQFF. Full variable domain (remainder filled in from reference TRBV2 and TRBJ2-1): EPEVTQTPSHQVTQMGQEVILRCVPISNHLYFYWYRQILGQKVEFLVSFYNNEISEKSEIFDDQFSVERPDGSNFTLKIRSTKLEDSAMYFCASKIRGGRSEQFFGPGTRLTVL.

This chain connects TRBV2 to TRBJ2-5; 9 positions agree with TRBD2. The ends lost 2 bases at V and 1 base at J; junction bases unmatched: 5. The CDR3 runs 16 residues. The germline V gene has CDR1 SNHLY and CDR2 FYNNEI. CDR3 region: CASSERSGRFQETQYF. The CDR3 DNA follows: TGTGCCAGCAGTGAAAGGAGCGGGAGGTTCCAAGAGACCCAGTACTTC.

This clone occurred once. The V and J genes are TRBV4-3 and TRBJ1-2, with TRBD1 identical over 7 bases. With V trimmed by 3 bases and J by 8 bases, 9 bases remained unmatched. This CDR3 spans 14 amino acids. Per the germline V gene, CDR1 is LGHNA and CDR2 is YSLEER. CDR3 DNA: TGCGCCAGCAGCCAGTACCGGGACAGTAACGGCTACACCTTC. This encodes CASSQYRDSNGYTF.

The chain couples TRBV5-4 to TRBJ2-7, with 7 bases lining up with TRBD2. Germline V lookup: CDR1 SGHNT, CDR2 YYREEE (reference sequence). The ends lost 4 bases at V and 6 bases at J; junction bases unmatched: 10. The CDR3 totals 14 residues. CDR3 amino acids: CASSPGTTLFEQYF. The CDR3 nucleotides are TGTGCCAGCAGCCCCGGGACTACACTCTTCGAGCAGTACTTC.

The chain carries TRBV28 and TRBJ1-2, with D tentatively TRBD1 (6 bases). Germline values: CDR1 MDHEN, CDR2 SYDVKM. The CDR3 has 16 amino acids. V lost 7 bases, J lost 0 bases, and 18 bases lay in between. The CDR3 DNA reads as TGTGCCAGCACTCAGGGGAATAATATAGCTAACTATGGCTACACCTTC. Protein sequence: CASTQGNNIANYGYTF.

The chain recombines TRBV6-1 with TRBJ1-1; perhaps TRBD1 as D (6 bases). Per the germline V gene, CDR1 is MNHNS and CDR2 is SASEGT. V was trimmed by 6 bases and J by 4 bases, leaving 12 bases between them. There are 13 residues in the CDR3. The CDR3 sequence: CASRGARSTEAFF. CDR3 DNA: TGTGCCAGCAGGGGGGCTAGGAGCACTGAAGCTTTCTTT.

CDR3 sequence: CSVEDKTLDWGDRKYEQYF. The CDR3 region has the DNA TGCAGCGTTGAAGACAAGACCCTCGACTGGGGGGACAGAAAGTACGAGCAGTACTTC. The chain joins TRBV29-1 to TRBJ2-7; TRBD1 is a possible D gene (7 bases). CDR1 is SQVTM and CDR2 is ANQGSEA in the germline V gene. Trimming removed 0 bases at V and 4 bases at J, with 28 bases between. This CDR3 comprises 19 residues.

This chain uses TRBV9 with TRBJ2-2; D may be TRBD2 (5 bases). The V and J ends lost 1 base and 8 bases respectively, with 18 bases between them. The germline gives CDR1 SGDLS, CDR2 YYNGEE. The CDR3 consists of 16 residues. CDR3 DNA: TGTGCCAGCAGCGTAAGAGGGCTAGGCGGCGGAGGGGAGCTGTTTTTT. Translated, it gives CASSVRGLGGGGELFF.

V gene TRBV7-2 combines with J gene TRBJ2-2; D uncertain. Germline CDR1 SGHTA, CDR2 FQGNSA. V lost 2 bases to trimming and J lost 5 bases, with 9 bases between them. This CDR3 contains 14 residues. CDR3 protein: CASSLKSGTGELFF. The CDR3 coding sequence is TGTGCCAGCAGCTTAAAATCAGGAACCGGGGAGCTGTTTTTT.

The V and J genes are TRBV7-2 and TRBJ1-2; D might be TRBD1 (5 bases). Germline V gene sequence: CDR1 SGHTA, CDR2 FQGNSA. V was shortened by 3 bases and J by 7 bases, with 21 bases between the two germline ends. The CDR3 loop spans 16 amino acids. The CDR3: CASSLFSAGQVGGYTF. CDR3 nucleotide sequence: TGTGCCAGCAGCTTGTTTTCCGCAGGGCAAGTCGGTGGCTACACCTTC.

This chain uses TRBV7-8 with TRBJ1-2; D is undetermined. V lost 1 base and J 4 bases, leaving 13 bases between the germline ends. Germline CDR1 reads SGHVS; CDR2 reads FQNEAQ. The CDR3 runs 15 residues. The CDR3 DNA reads as TGTGCCAGCAGCTTAGGGTCACCGGTTAGCTATGGCTACACCTTC. Translated, it gives CASSLGSPVSYGYTF.

The rearrangement links TRBV14 to TRBJ2-1; TRBD2 aligns across 14 bases. The V gene's germline CDR1 is SGHDN and CDR2 FVKESK. The J segment lost 8 bases and the V segment lost 4 bases, leaving 7 bases of the junction unmatched. CDR3 length: 16 amino acids. CDR3 bases: TGTGCCAGCAGCCCGACTAGCGGGAGGGCCAGGTATGAGCAGTTCTTC. Protein product: CASSPTSGRARYEQFF. Full variable domain (remainder filled in from reference TRBV14 and TRBJ2-1): EAGVTQFPSHSVIEKGQTVTLRCDPISGHDNLYWYRRVMGKEIKFLLHFVKESKQDESGMPNNRFLAERTGGTYSTLKVQPAELEDSGVYFCASSPTSGRARYEQFFGPGTRLTVL.

Points on this clone: The conserved closing phenylalanine or tryptophan is absent in this CDR3, likely reflecting a read error. No DNA is shown, since the ends of the CDR3 on it are uncertain; the CDR3 is the one TCRdb lists. The V and J genes are TRBV7-2 and TRBJ2-7; the listed D gene, TRBD1, was not tested against the DNA. CDR1 is SGHTA, CDR2 FQGNSA, per germline. Inclusive of both ends, the CDR3 amounts to 8 amino acids. The CDR3 loop reads CASTPTGL.

This clone was recorded only once. The rearrangement joins TRBV4-3 to TRBJ2-3; D remains ambiguous. This CDR3 region has 16 residues. CDR1 and CDR2 (germline): LGHNA, YSLEER. The V end was cut by 4 bases, the J end by 3 bases, with 17 bases between. The CDR3 region has the DNA TGCGCCAGCAGCCTAACGCCCTCCAGTGGTACAGATACGCAGTATTTT. Its protein product is CASSLTPSSGTDTQYF.

This chain joins TRBV7-9 and TRBJ2-2; D ambiguous. The CDR3 contains 15 residues. Germline CDR1 is SEHNR and CDR2 is FQNEAQ (reference sequence). V was pared by 2 bases and J by 4 bases, with 11 bases between. CDR3 amino acids: CASSLSRLLTGELFF. The CDR3 coding sequence is TGTGCCAGCAGCTTATCTAGGTTGCTCACCGGGGAGCTGTTTTTT.

This chain uses TRBV6-6 with TRBJ1-5; D call uncertain. Germline CDR1 reads MNHNY; CDR2 reads SVGAGI (reference sequence). CDR3 size: 13 residues. Trimming left V 8 bases short and J 7 bases short, with 15 bases between. Written as DNA, the CDR3 is TGTGCCAGCGGCCCGAGGGTTGAGCAGCCCCAGCATTTT. Amino acid sequence: CASGPRVEQPQHF.

The chain employs TRBV7-9 and TRBJ1-5; D not resolved. The CDR3 spans 12 residues. Deletions cut 5 bases from V and 2 bases from J, with 4 bases between. Germline V lookup: CDR1 SEHNR, CDR2 FQNEAQ (reference sequence). The CDR3 loop is CASSEGNQPQHF. The CDR3 DNA follows: TGTGCCAGCAGCGAGGGCAATCAGCCCCAGCATTTT.

This clone was counted between two and nine times. V usage is TRBV18 and J usage is TRBJ1-2, with TRBD1 matching 7 bases. The CDR3 runs 14 residues. CDR1 and CDR2 (germline): KGHSH, LQKENI. V shed 3 bases, J shed 6 bases, and the junction held 7 bases outside the gene matches. CDR3 protein: CASSPQQQGNGYTF. DNA for the CDR3: TGTGCCAGCTCACCTCAACAACAGGGGAATGGCTACACCTTC.

This chain uses TRBV4-3 with TRBJ2-5; maybe TRBD1 (5 bases). The V gene's germline CDR1 is LGHNA and CDR2 YSLEER. Between the trimmed V and J ends, which lost 1 base and 6 bases, there was a span of 12 bases. The CDR3 covers 14 residues. CDR3 sequence reads: CASSQVSRDQTQYF. CDR3 sequence (DNA): TGCGCCAGCAGCCAAGTCTCCAGGGATCAGACCCAGTACTTC.